A few counts support the clone carrying this T cell receptor beta chain. Its antigen is as yet unknown. The data belong to a study of naive and memory T cell subsets. Both TRBC1 and TRBC2 were covered by a beta constant-region primer of two equimolar oligonucleotides. Nested alpha and beta constant-region primers with the SP2 primer drove four PCR rounds on ligated cDNA. TCRdb analysed the UMI-ligation and nested PCR reads with MiXCR anew, one entry per CDR3 protein. The top ten clones hold about 0.57% of a sample with about 140,000 distinct CDR3 sequences, roughly a fifth of them seen once. V was cut by 0 bases and J by 2 bases, with 11 bases left in between. The CDR3 sequence is 16 residues long. From germline, CDR1 is MNHEY and CDR2 SMNVEV (reference sequence). Study-wide findings and caveats: Naive repertoires, especially CD8, held a few larger clonotypes, possibly memory cells re-expressing CD45RA. In naive cells, over 95% of TCR sequences were seen only once.

The receptor comes from a human donor in good health. The rearrangement links TRBV27 to TRBJ2-1, with D possibly TRBD2 on 6 matching bases. Sample: naive CD8+ T cells from blood. The CDR3 DNA follows: TGTGCCAGCAGTTTATCCGCGGGGTCCACCTACAATGAGCAGTTCTTC. Translation gives CASSLSAGSTYNEQFF.